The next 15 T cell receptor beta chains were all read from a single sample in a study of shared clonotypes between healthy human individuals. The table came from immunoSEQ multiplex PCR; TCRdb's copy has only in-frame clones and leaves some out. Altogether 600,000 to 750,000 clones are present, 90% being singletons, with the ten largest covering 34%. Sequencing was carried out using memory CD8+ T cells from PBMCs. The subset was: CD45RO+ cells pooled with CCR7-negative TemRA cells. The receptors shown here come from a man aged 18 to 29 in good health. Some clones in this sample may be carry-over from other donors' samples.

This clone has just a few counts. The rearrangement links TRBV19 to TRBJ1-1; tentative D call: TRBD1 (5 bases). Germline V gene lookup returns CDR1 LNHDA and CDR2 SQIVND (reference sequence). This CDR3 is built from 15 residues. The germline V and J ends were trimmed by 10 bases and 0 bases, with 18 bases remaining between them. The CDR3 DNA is TGTGCCACAAAAGGGGCGGAATTTGTGAACACTGAAGCTTTCTTT. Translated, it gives CATKGAEFVNTEAFF. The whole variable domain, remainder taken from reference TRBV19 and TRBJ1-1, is DGGITQSPKYLFRKEGQNVTLSCEQNLNHDAMYWYRQDPGQGLRLIYYSQIVNDFQKGDIAEGYSVSREKKESFPLTVTSAQKNPTAFYLCATKGAEFVNTEAFFGQGTRLTVV.

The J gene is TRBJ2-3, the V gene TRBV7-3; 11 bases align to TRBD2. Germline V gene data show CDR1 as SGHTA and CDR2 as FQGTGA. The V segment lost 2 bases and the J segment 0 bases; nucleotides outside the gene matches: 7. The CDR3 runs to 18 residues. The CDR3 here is CASSLPLAGGRSTDTQYF. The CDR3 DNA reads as TGTGCCAGCAGCTTACCGTTAGCGGGAGGGCGAAGCACAGATACGCAGTATTTT.

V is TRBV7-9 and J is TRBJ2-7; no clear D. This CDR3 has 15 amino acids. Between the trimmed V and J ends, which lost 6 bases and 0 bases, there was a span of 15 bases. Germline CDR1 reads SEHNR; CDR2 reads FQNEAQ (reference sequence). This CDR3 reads CASSTPGRFSYEQYF. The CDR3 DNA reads TGTGCCAGCAGTACCCCTGGAAGATTCTCCTACGAGCAGTACTTC.

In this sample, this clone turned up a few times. The CDR3, as DNA: TGTGCCATCAGTTGGGGCGGCACTGAAGCTTTCTTT. Amino acids: CAISWGGTEAFF. The chain is built from TRBV10-3 and TRBJ1-1; D might be TRBD1 (5 bases). The germline CDR1 and CDR2 sequences are ENHRY and SYGVKD. The CDR3 runs to 12 residues. V lost 5 bases and J 4 bases, leaving 8 bases between the germline ends.

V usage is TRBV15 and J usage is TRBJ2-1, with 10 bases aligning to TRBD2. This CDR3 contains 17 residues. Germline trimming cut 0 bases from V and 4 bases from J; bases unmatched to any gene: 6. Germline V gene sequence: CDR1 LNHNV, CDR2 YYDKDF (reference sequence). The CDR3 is CATSRDMEREGYNEQFF. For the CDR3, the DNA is TGTGCCACCAGCAGAGATATGGAGCGGGAGGGATACAATGAGCAGTTCTTC. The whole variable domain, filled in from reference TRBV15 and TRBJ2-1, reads DAMVIQNPRYQVTQFGKPVTLSCSQTLNHNVMYWYQQKSSQAPKLLFHYYDKDFNNEADTPDNFQSRRPNTSFCFLDIRSPGLGDTAMYLCATSRDMEREGYNEQFFGPGTRLTVL.

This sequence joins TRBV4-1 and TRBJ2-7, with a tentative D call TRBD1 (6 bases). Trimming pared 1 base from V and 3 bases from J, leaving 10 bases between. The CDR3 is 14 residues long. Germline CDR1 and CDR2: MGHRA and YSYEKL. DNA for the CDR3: TGCGCCAGCAGCCAAGGTAACAGGGACTACGAGCAGTACTTC. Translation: CASSQGNRDYEQYF.

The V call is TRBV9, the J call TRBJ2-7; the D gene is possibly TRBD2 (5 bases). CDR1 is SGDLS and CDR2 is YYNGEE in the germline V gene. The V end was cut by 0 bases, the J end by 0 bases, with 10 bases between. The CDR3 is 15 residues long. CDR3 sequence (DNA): TGTGCCAGCAGCGTAGCTCCGGGAAGCTCCTACGAGCAGTACTTC. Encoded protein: CASSVAPGSSYEQYF.

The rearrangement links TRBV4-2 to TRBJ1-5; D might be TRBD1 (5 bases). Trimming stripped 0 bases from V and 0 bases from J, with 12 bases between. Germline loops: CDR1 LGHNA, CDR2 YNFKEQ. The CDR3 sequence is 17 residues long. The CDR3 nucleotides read TGTGCCAGCAGCCAAGATGGAGACGGGGGTAGCAATCAGCCCCAGCATTTT. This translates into CASSQDGDGGSNQPQHF.

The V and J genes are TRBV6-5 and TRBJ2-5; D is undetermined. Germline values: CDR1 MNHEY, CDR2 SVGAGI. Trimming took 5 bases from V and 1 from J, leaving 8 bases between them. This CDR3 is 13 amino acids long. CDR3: CASSLWSQETQYF. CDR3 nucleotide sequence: TGTGCCAGCAGTCTATGGTCCCAAGAGACCCAGTACTTC.

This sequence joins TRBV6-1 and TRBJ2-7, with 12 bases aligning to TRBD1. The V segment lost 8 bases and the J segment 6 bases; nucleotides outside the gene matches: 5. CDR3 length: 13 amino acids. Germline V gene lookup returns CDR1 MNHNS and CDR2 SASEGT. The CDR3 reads CASRDRGQGEQYF. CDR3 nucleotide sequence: TGTGCCAGCCGGGACAGGGGGCAGGGCGAGCAGTACTTC.

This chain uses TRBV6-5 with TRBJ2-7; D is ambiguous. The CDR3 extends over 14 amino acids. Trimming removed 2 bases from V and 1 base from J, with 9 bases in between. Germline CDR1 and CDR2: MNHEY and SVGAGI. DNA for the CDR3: TGTGCCAGCAGTTACAGGGTTCTGTCCTACGAGCAGTACTTC. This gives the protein CASSYRVLSYEQYF.

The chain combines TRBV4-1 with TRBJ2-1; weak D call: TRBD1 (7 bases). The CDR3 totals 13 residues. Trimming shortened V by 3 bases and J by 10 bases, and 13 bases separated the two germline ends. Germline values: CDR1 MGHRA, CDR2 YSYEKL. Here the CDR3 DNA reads TGCGCCAGCAGCCATGCAGGGGGGAGGGAGCAGTTCTTC. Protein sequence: CASSHAGGREQFF.

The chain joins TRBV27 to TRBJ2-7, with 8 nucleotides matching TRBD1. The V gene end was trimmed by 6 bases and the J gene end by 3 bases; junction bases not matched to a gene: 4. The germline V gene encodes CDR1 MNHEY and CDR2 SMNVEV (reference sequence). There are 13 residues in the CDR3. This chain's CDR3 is CASSDRGFYEQYF. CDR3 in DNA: TGTGCCAGCAGCGACAGGGGTTTCTACGAGCAGTACTTC.

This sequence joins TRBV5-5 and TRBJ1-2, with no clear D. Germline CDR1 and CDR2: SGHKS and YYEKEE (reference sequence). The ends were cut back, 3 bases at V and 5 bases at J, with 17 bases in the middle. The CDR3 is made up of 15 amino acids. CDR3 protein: CASSSTRTDAYGYTF. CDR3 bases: TGTGCCAGCAGCTCAACGCGGACGGACGCTTATGGCTACACCTTC.

The CDR3 region is CAIFRGLNYGYTF. The CDR3 region has the DNA TGTGCCATCTTTCGGGGGCTTAACTATGGCTACACCTTC. The V call is TRBV6-6, the J call TRBJ1-2; D is perhaps TRBD1 (6 bases). Germline-derived CDR1 and CDR2 are MNHNY and SVGAGI (reference sequence). The CDR3 has 13 amino acids. The V end lost 10 bases, the J end lost 1 base, and 13 bases lay between the germline ends.